This entry concerns a single TCR beta chain. Its antigen specificity is not known. Per-nucleotide qualities are absent, and no much larger clonotype sits a single base away. The immunoSEQ Assay, a bias-controlled multiplex PCR, was used to amplify TCRbeta CDR3 regions from genomic DNA. Regarding the original processing steps: The number of nucleated cells in each sample was estimated by amplification of reference gene primers within the assay. To quantify the absolute abundance of each unique TCRbeta CDR3 rearrangement, sequence reads were collapsed and filtered. Productive Simpson clonality was computed per sample as the square root of Simpson's diversity index over productive rearrangements. TCRdb re-hosts the immuneACCESS table, in-frame sequences only. Its copies lack some clones; in the studies checked, an unresolved V gene accounts for under half of them, and the cause for the rest is not known. V, J and clone size derive from that table, while D and trimming were established from the DNA sequence. The sample profile shows around 150,000 clones; 82% of them were found once. The leading ten clones occupy around 7% of the sample.

This entry comes from a study of blood T cell repertoires in COVID-19 (dated by TCRdb to about 2020). Context from the whole study: The collaborator samples originated in the United States, Italy and Spain and spanned the acute and convalescent phases of COVID-19. The material from the prospective study consisted of cDNA or gDNA derived from T cells, B-cell-depleted T cells, or PBMCs. Deeply sampled blood TCRbeta repertoires from subjects exposed to, actively infected with, or recovered from COVID-19 were included in the dataset. A freely available public database, intended as a resource for researchers studying the immune response to SARS-CoV-2, is where the repertoires were released. Samples were obtained from the ongoing ImmuneRACE study (first 160 participants) and from about 1,300 subjects provided by 6 global collaborators. A de-identified subject ID, COVID-19 status, age in years and sex were almost always included in the sample metadata. Where available, HLA class I and class II types were taken from metadata supplied by the sample provider and were not determined by assay-based typing. Beyond this particular receptor, the publication reports: How much clinical and demographic metadata was included differed by source and by participant, and the metadata was provided uncurated.

One collaborating source in Seattle enrolled patients during active infection and followed them longitudinally through the course of disease. Collaborating institutions collected whole blood in K2EDTA tubes following their own protocols. For TCRbeta analysis, collaborators shipped samples as frozen whole blood, isolated PBMCs, or DNA extracted from either of those sample types. Counted from cysteine to phenylalanine, this CDR3 has 14 amino acids. Only the CDR3 portion is preserved as DNA: 42 bases, with reading frame beginning at the first base. The germline V gene gives CDR1 as SGHTA and CDR2 as FQGTGA. Between the V and J ends, shortened by 6 bases and 6 bases respectively, the junction contains 17 bases.

The specimen was peripheral blood. The chain links TRBV7-3 with TRBJ1-1, with the D gene call left open. The sequence was collected from a middle-aged woman with COVID-19, enrolled during active disease. The CDR3 protein: CASSSGPEESEAFF. The nucleotide sequence is TGTGCCAGCAGTTCAGGTCCGGAGGAGTCTGAAGCTTTCTTT.